This T cell receptor beta chain was sequenced during a study of T cell responses to AZD1222 COVID-19 vaccine. Across the study: Combined were second doses at about 4 or about 12 weeks.

Data came from immunoSEQ multiplex PCR; TCRdb stores just in-frame clones and leaves some out. Among fewer than 200,000 clones listed, 80% to 95% were seen once. V lost 5 bases to trimming and J lost 11 bases, with 13 bases between them. From germline, CDR1 is MNHEY and CDR2 SVGAGI. The CDR3 is made up of 13 amino acids. Notes on this clone: Its antigen is undetermined.

Study-level points and caveats: Baseline serology detected seropositivity in only five or six AZD1222 recipients. The breadth and depth of Spike-specific TCRs increased once two AZD1222 doses had been given.

This clonotype originated in an adult in good health. This material consisted of peripheral blood, taken on day 0 of AZD1222 vaccination. This chain links TRBV6-5 with TRBJ1-6, with D tentatively TRBD1 (5 bases). CDR3: CASSPQGGTPLHF. The CDR3 DNA follows: TGTGCCAGCAGTCCTCAGGGTGGGACACCCCTCCACTTT.